A selection of T cell receptor beta chains follows, all from one sample in a study of immune characterization of retroperitoneal liposarcoma. Via MiXCR, TCRdb re-called the PCR reads, giving one row per CDR3 protein. This sample carries around 8,000 distinct CDR3 sequences, roughly 29% of them seen once, and the ten largest clones take over 12%. The sample was blood. These receptors came from a male donor with retroperitoneal liposarcoma. The CDR3 runs from the conserved cysteine through the conserved F or W. Fields, in order: J gene, D gene, V gene, clone size, CDR3 DNA, CDR3 protein. D genes are given only for firm matches. Not every row has a clone size; where given, it reads once, few, many or a size class.

>TRBJ2-7|NA|TRBV27|NA
TGTGCCAGCAGAGCCCCCGGGGCGTCGAGGGAGCAGTACTTC
CASRAPGASREQYF
>TRBJ2-1|NA|TRBV6-1|NA
TGTGCCAGCAGCAACCTAGGCAATGAGCAGTTCTTC
CASSNLGNEQFF
>TRBJ2-1|TRBD2|TRBV7-2|NA
TGTGCCAGCAGCTTAGCGGGAGGGTTTAATGAGCAGTTCTTC
CASSLAGGFNEQFF
>TRBJ1-1|NA|TRBV30|NA
TGTGCCTGGAGTGTTTTGAACACTGAAGCTTTCTTT
CAWSVLNTEAFF
>TRBJ1-6|TRBD1|TRBV6-4|NA
TGTGCCAGCGCACCCGGAGGACAGGGGAATTCACCCCTCCACTTT
CASAPGGQGNSPLHF
>TRBJ2-1|NA|TRBV6-4|NA
TGTGCCAGCAGGGGGGGGGCAGTTGAGCAGTTCTTC
CASRGGAVEQFF
>TRBJ1-1|NA|TRBV10-3|NA
TGTGCCATCAGCAGAGAGCTTTCAGGGGAAGCTTTCTTT
CAISRELSGEAFF
>TRBJ2-1|NA|TRBV4-1|NA
TGCGCCAGCAGCCAAGAAGTGGGAATCGTTGATGAGCAGTTCTTC
CASSQEVGIVDEQFF
>TRBJ2-5|NA|TRBV3-1|NA
TGTGCCAGCAGCCAAGGGAATAGGCCCGGGAGAAGAGAGACCCAGTACTTC
CASSQGNRPGRRETQYF
>TRBJ2-2|TRBD2|TRBV6-2/TRBV6-3|few
TGTGCCAGCAGTTATCAGAGCGGGAGGAACACCGGGGAGCTGTTTTTT
CASSYQSGRNTGELFF
>TRBJ2-1|TRBD2|TRBV20-1|NA
TGCAGTGCTAGGGTATCCGGGACTAGAGTCGTCAATGAGCAGTTCTTC
CSARVSGTRVVNEQFF
>TRBJ1-2|NA|TRBV6-1|medium-sized
TGTGCGGGAAACACACAGGGATATGGCTACACCTTC
CAGNTQGYGYTF
>TRBJ2-1|TRBD2|TRBV6-1|hyperexpanded
TGTGCCAGCAGTGAATACTGGCGGGAGACGGGGCAGAATGAGCAGTTCTTC
CASSEYWRETGQNEQFF
>TRBJ2-2|TRBD2|TRBV11-3|few
TGTGCCAGCAGCTTCGGACTAGCGGGGGGTACCGGGGAGCTGTTTTTT
CASSFGLAGGTGELFF
>TRBJ1-1|NA|TRBV10-3|NA
TGTGCCATCAGTGAGGGGACGGAGAACACTGAAGCTTTCTTT
CAISEGTENTEAFF
>TRBJ2-5|TRBD2|TRBV4-3|NA
TGCGCCAGCAGCCAAGCCGGACTAGCGGGAGAGCTTCTCTTC
CASSQAGLAGELLF
>TRBJ2-7|TRBD2|TRBV6-1|medium-sized
TGTGCCAGCAGTGGCTTAACACTTTTAGCGGGAGAGTTGATGGGAAGCTCCTACGAGCAGTACTTC
CASSGLTLLAGELMGSSYEQYF
>TRBJ2-1|NA|TRBV12-3/TRBV12-4|NA
TGTGCCAGCAGTCCCCGGGGGACTTACTCCTACAATGAGCAGTTCTTC
CASSPRGTYSYNEQFF
>TRBJ2-5|TRBD2|TRBV11-1|NA
TGTGCCAGCAGCGTCCTAGCGGAAGAGACCCAGTACTTC
CASSVLAEETQYF
>TRBJ2-1|TRBD2|TRBV5-3|NA
TGTGCCTCTCATGGGGCGGGAGGTGGGATCAATGAGCAGTTCTTC
CASHGAGGGINEQFF
>TRBJ2-1|TRBD2|TRBV27|once
TGTGCCAGCACCCTTCCGGGACTAGCGGGAGGGAGGGACTCCTACAATGAGCAGTTCTTC
CASTLPGLAGGRDSYNEQFF
>TRBJ2-5|NA|TRBV7-2|NA
TGTGCCAGCAGCTTAGCGGGGGGACAAGAGACCCAGTACTTC
CASSLAGGQETQYF
>TRBJ1-6|NA|TRBV12-3/TRBV12-4|medium-sized
TGTGCCAGCAGTTCAGACAGAGTTTCACCCCTCCACTTT
CASSSDRVSPLHF
>TRBJ2-1|TRBD1|TRBV11-3|NA
TGTGCCAGCAGCTTAGATGGGGGGACAGGGAGCAATGAGCAGTTCTTC
CASSLDGGTGSNEQFF
>TRBJ1-2|NA|TRBV14|once
TGTGCCAGCAGCCAAGAGACAGCGATGCCCTATGGCTACACCTTC
CASSQETAMPYGYTF
>TRBJ1-1|TRBD1|TRBV6-6|NA
TGTGCCAGCAGTTACGACAGGGGACTGAACACTGAAGCTTTCTTT
CASSYDRGLNTEAFF
>TRBJ2-3|NA|TRBV24-1|NA
TGTGCCACCAGCCGCCAAGACCGCACAGATACGCAGTATTTT
CATSRQDRTDTQYF
>TRBJ1-1|NA|TRBV12-3/TRBV12-4|many
TGTGCCAGCAGTTTAAGGGGGACCGCTGAAGCTTTCTTT
CASSLRGTAEAFF
>TRBJ2-3|NA|TRBV6-1|many
TGTGCCAGCAGTGATCCCGGGGGCCCGTCTCTATATACGCAGTATTTT
CASSDPGGPSLYTQYF
>TRBJ2-1|NA|TRBV5-1|few
TGCGCCAGCAGCTCCGGTAATGAGCAGTTCTTC
CASSSGNEQFF
>TRBJ2-5|TRBD1|TRBV12-3/TRBV12-4|many
TGTGCCAGCAGTTCGACAGGGCGGGAGACCCAGTACTTC
CASSSTGRETQYF
>TRBJ2-2|TRBD1|TRBV6-1|NA
TGTGCCAGCAGTGCCCGACAGGGGCCGAACACCGGGGAGCTGTTTTTT
CASSARQGPNTGELFF
>TRBJ1-4|NA|TRBV6-8|NA
TGTGCCAGCCAACCTCGGTATTTAAATGAAAAACTGTTTTTT
CASQPRYLNEKLFF
>TRBJ2-1|NA|TRBV6-5|NA
TGTGCCAGCAGCCCCGCGAGCTTGGGAGAGGTGGATGAGCAGTTCTTC
CASSPASLGEVDEQFF
>TRBJ2-3|NA|TRBV6-1|medium-sized
TGTGCCAGCCGGAGACAGGAACTGGATACGCAGTATTTT
CASRRQELDTQYF
>TRBJ2-2|NA|TRBV14|NA
TGTGCCAGCAGCCGATCGAACACCGGGGAGCTGTTTTTT
CASSRSNTGELFF
>TRBJ2-5|TRBD2|TRBV20-1|NA
TGCAGTGCTAGAGCTAGCGGGAGGGAGACCCAGTACTTC
CSARASGRETQYF
>TRBJ2-5|TRBD2|TRBV7-2|medium-sized
TGTGCCAGCAGCTTCGGACTAGCGGGAGTCCAAGAGACCCAGTACTTC
CASSFGLAGVQETQYF
>TRBJ1-4|NA|TRBV5-1|NA
TGCGCCAGCAGCCCCGGACGGGGGGGCGGAGAGAAACTGTTTTTT
CASSPGRGGGEKLFF
>TRBJ1-1|NA|TRBV30|NA
NA
CAWSTIATLGTEAFF
>TRBJ2-1|NA|TRBV6-1|NA
TGTGCCACCCGACAGAGCTCCTACAATGAGCAGTTCTTC
CATRQSSYNEQFF
>TRBJ2-5|NA|TRBV4-1|few
TGCGCCAGCAGCCAAGTTTCTGGGGGAGAGACCCAGTACTTC
CASSQVSGGETQYF
>TRBJ2-5|NA|TRBV6-1|few
TGTGCCAGCAGTGAAAGGCCCCCTGGCACGGGGGTGGGGGCGCCGCAAGAGACCCAGTACTTC
CASSERPPGTGVGAPQETQYF
>TRBJ2-7|TRBD2|TRBV6-1|medium-sized
TGTGCCAGCAGTGAAAGCCCCACGGAGCGGGAGGCCGAGCAGTACTTC
CASSESPTEREAEQYF
>TRBJ2-3|NA|TRBV6-5|NA
TGTGCCAGCAGCCTACGCGTCGCGGCACACACAGATACGCAGTATTTT
CASSLRVAAHTDTQYF
>TRBJ1-5|NA|TRBV6-1|many
TGTGCCAGCAGTACCCACGGCAAGGGCTCTGATCAGCCCCAGCATTTT
CASSTHGKGSDQPQHF
>TRBJ1-4|TRBD1|TRBV6-1|medium-sized
TGTGCCAGCAGTGAAGTATGGGGACAGACAACTAATGAAAAACTGTTTTTT
CASSEVWGQTTNEKLFF
>TRBJ2-3|NA|TRBV7-6|many
TGTGCCAGCAGCCGACTAGGGGGCACAGATACGCAGTATTTT
CASSRLGGTDTQYF
>TRBJ1-2|TRBD1|TRBV29-1|NA
TGCAGCGTGAACCGGGACAGGACTAACTATGGCTACACCTTC
CSVNRDRTNYGYTF
>TRBJ2-1|NA|TRBV6-5|medium-sized
TGTGCCAGCAGTTACTCGGCTACTAGTTACAATGAGCAGTTCTTC
CASSYSATSYNEQFF
>TRBJ2-5|NA|TRBV6-2/TRBV6-3|NA
TGTGCCAGCAGTTCCCCCCCCGACAGGATTAGTCAAGAGACCCAGTACTTC
CASSSPPDRISQETQYF
>TRBJ2-1|NA|TRBV12-3/TRBV12-4|NA
TGTGCCAGCAGTTTATCAGAGCTCGGCGAGCAGTTCTTC
CASSLSELGEQFF
>TRBJ2-2|TRBD1|TRBV6-1|NA
TGTGCCAGCACCGAAACAGGGGCCGGGGAGCTGTTTTTT
CASTETGAGELFF
>TRBJ2-2|NA|TRBV11-3|few
TGTGCCAGCAGCTTCGGGACCTATAACACCGGGGAGCTGTTTTTT
CASSFGTYNTGELFF
>TRBJ2-2|NA|TRBV6-6|NA
TGTGCCAGCAGTTACTCCCGGGACACCATAGGGGAGCTGTTTTTT
CASSYSRDTIGELFF
>TRBJ1-4|NA|TRBV6-1|NA
TGTGCCAGCAGTGTGGGAACAGGGCCTAATGAAAAACTGTTTTTT
CASSVGTGPNEKLFF
>TRBJ2-2|NA|TRBV6-6|NA
TGTGCCAGCAGGCTACGGGACCTCGACACCGGGGAGCTGTTTTTT
CASRLRDLDTGELFF
>TRBJ2-1|TRBD2|TRBV12-3/TRBV12-4|medium-sized
TGTGCCAGCAGTTCCCCTGGGGGGCGGACTAGCGGGAACAATGAGCAGTTCTTC
CASSSPGGRTSGNNEQFF
>TRBJ2-1|NA|TRBV6-1|NA
TGTGCCAGCAGTGGACGGCAGGTATACAATGAGCAGTTCTTC
CASSGRQVYNEQFF